The 9 T cell receptor beta chains below were found in one sample sequenced in a study of OX40 agonist ivuxolimab in advanced cancers. Data came from immunoSEQ multiplex PCR; TCRdb stores just in-frame clones and leaves some out. Here the sample spans some 50,000 clones, 75% to 90% being singletons. The specimen comprised CD4+ or CD8+ T cells sorted from blood, sampled in a trial of the OX40 agonist ivuxolimab. The receptor source for this set is an adult with an advanced solid tumor such as melanoma, head and neck, liver or kidney cancer.

V gene TRBV6-1 combines with J gene TRBJ1-1, with D unresolved. This CDR3 contains 15 residues. The germline gives CDR1 MNHNS, CDR2 SASEGT. The V and J ends lost 4 bases and 3 bases respectively, with 15 bases between them. The CDR3: CASSVEESGDTEAFF. DNA of the CDR3: TGTGCCAGCAGTGTTGAGGAAAGTGGGGACACTGAAGCTTTCTTT.

The J gene is TRBJ1-5, the V gene TRBV6-6; weak D call: TRBD1 (6 bases). CDR1 and CDR2 (germline): MNHNY, SVGAGI (reference sequence). CDR3 length: 13 residues. Trimming left V 9 bases short and J 0 bases short, with 9 bases between. The CDR3 spells CASTGTSNQPQHF. CDR3 coding DNA: TGTGCCAGTACAGGGACTAGCAATCAGCCCCAGCATTTT.

This chain links TRBV2 with TRBJ2-7, with TRBD1 identical over 8 bases. Losses at the gene ends were 6 bases for V and 3 bases for J; bases not matched to a gene: 4. Germline V gene lookup returns CDR1 SNHLY and CDR2 FYNNEI. This CDR3 comprises 13 residues. The CDR3 sequence is CASRTDRGYEQYF. CDR3 DNA: TGTGCCAGCAGGACCGACAGGGGCTACGAGCAGTACTTC.

V gene TRBV19 combines with J gene TRBJ2-3; 8 positions match TRBD2. CDR1 is LNHDA, CDR2 SQIVND, per germline (reference sequence). This CDR3 contains 14 residues. The V segment lost 3 bases and the J segment 6 bases; nucleotides outside the gene matches: 5. CDR3 DNA: TGTGCCAGTAGTATCGGGGGGGCAGGTGATACGCAGTATTTT. It codes for CASSIGGAGDTQYF.

This clone came up once. The chain combines TRBV2 with TRBJ1-2; 7 nucleotides match TRBD1. The germline gives CDR1 SNHLY, CDR2 FYNNEI. This CDR3 is 14 amino acids long. V gave up 6 bases and J gave up 5 bases; unmatched junction bases: 9. This CDR3 is CASSRQGGRYGYTF. The CDR3 DNA reads as TGTGCCAGCAGCCGACAGGGAGGGCGGTATGGCTACACCTTC.

This clone was counted between two and nine times. The chain has TRBV28 and TRBJ1-5; a possible D gene is TRBD1 (6 bases). Germline V CDR1 and CDR2: MDHEN, SYDVKM. V gave up 7 bases and J gave up 2 bases, with 12 bases separating them. The CDR3 is made up of 14 amino acids. The CDR3 sequence: CASNSGAGNQPQHF. The DNA for the CDR3 is TGTGCCAGCAACTCAGGGGCCGGCAATCAGCCCCAGCATTTT.

This rearrangement joins TRBV29-1 to TRBJ1-5, with unresolved D. This CDR3 has 12 residues. Germline-derived CDR1 and CDR2 are SQVTM and ANQGSEA. Trimming took off 6 bases at V and 6 bases at J, with 12 bases between the two ends. This CDR3 reads CSVTEGGQPQHF. The CDR3 nucleotides read TGCAGCGTAACTGAAGGAGGTCAGCCCCAGCATTTT.

The V and J genes are TRBV29-1 and TRBJ2-5; D remains unclear. The germline V and J ends were trimmed by 7 bases and 8 bases, with 20 bases remaining between them. The germline CDR1 and CDR2 sequences are SQVTM and ANQGSEA. This CDR3 comprises 13 residues. CDR3 loop: CSAGWTPEKTQYF. The CDR3, as DNA: TGCAGCGCTGGATGGACCCCTGAAAAAACCCAGTACTTC. Supplemented by reference TRBV29-1 and TRBJ2-5, the full variable domain reads SAVISQKPSRDICQRGTSLTIQCQVDSQVTMMFWYRQQPGQSLTLIATANQGSEATYESGFVIDKFPISRPNLTFSTLTVSNMSPEDSSIYLCSAGWTPEKTQYFGPGTRLLVL.

The chain joins TRBV15 to TRBJ2-7, with 8 bases fitting TRBD2. This CDR3 has 16 amino acids. Germline CDR1 reads LNHNV; CDR2 reads YYDKDF (reference sequence). V shed 1 base and J 4 bases; nucleotides not matched to a gene: 9. CDR3 sequence: CATSRVYGRGEYEQYF. The DNA for the CDR3 is TGTGCCACCAGCAGAGTGTACGGGAGGGGGGAATACGAGCAGTACTTC.